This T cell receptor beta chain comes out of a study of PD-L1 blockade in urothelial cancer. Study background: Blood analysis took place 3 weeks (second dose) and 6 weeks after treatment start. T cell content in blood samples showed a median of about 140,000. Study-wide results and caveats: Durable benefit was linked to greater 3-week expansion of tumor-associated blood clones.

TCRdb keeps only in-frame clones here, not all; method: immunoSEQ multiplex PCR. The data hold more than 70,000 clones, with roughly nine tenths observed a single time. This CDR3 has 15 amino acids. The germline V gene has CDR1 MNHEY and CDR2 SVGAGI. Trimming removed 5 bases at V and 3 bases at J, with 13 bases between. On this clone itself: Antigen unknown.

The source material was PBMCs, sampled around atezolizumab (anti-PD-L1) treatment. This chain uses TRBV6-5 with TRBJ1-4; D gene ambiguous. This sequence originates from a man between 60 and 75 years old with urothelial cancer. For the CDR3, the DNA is TGTGCCAGCAGTCCCCCGGGAGCGGCTAATGAAAAACTGTTTTTT. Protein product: CASSPPGAANEKLFF.